The 13 T cell receptor beta chains listed next were all sequenced from one sample in a study of blood T cell repertoires in COVID-19. Assay used: immunoSEQ multiplex PCR; TCRdb lists only in-frame clones, some missing. The data contain fewer than 100,000 clones, around nine tenths of them singletons. Specimen: peripheral blood. All receptors come from a woman older than 75 with acute or convalescent COVID-19.

The rearrangement uses TRBV2 and TRBJ2-6; D may be TRBD1 (7 bases). Trimming stripped 8 bases from V and 0 bases from J, with 11 bases between. CDR3 size: 15 residues. The germline gives CDR1 SNHLY, CDR2 FYNNEI. The CDR3 region is CASRGTVSGANVLTF. The CDR3 nucleotides read TGTGCCAGCCGGGGGACAGTCTCTGGGGCCAACGTCCTGACTTTC.

The chain carries TRBV21-1 and TRBJ2-3; the D call TRBD1 from the table was never checked on the DNA. TRBV21-1 is annotated as a pseudogene. This CDR3 is 16 amino acids long. DNA for the CDR3: TGTGCCAGCAGCAAAGTTCCCAGGGCCCTCACAGATACGCAGTATTTT. Protein product: CASSKVPRALTDTQYF.

The rearrangement links TRBV4-1 to TRBJ2-3; 8 bases match TRBD1. V was pared by 0 bases and J by 2 bases, with 7 bases of the junction left unmatched. Germline V CDR1 and CDR2: MGHRA, YSYEKL. CDR3 length: 17 residues. The DNA of the CDR3 is TGCGCCAGCAGCCAAGATCGGCAGGGGGCTTCCACAGATACGCAGTATTTT. Protein: CASSQDRQGASTDTQYF.

This clone was picked up one time. The chain couples TRBV1 to TRBJ2-4; the D call TRBD1 from the table was never checked on the DNA. TRBV1 is a known pseudogene. CDR3 length equals 17 residues. CDR3 nucleotides: TGCACCAGCAGCCAAGATGGGGACACCCTAGCCAAAAACATTCAGTACTTC. Encoded protein: CTSSQDGDTLAKNIQYF.

The J gene is TRBJ1-2, the V gene TRBV6-2 or TRBV6-3; 7 bases are shared with TRBD1. The CDR3 extends over 13 amino acids. Germline CDR1 is MNHEY and CDR2 is SVGEGT. Trimming cost V 0 bases and J 8 bases; bases outside gene matches: 3. The CDR3 here is CASSYSRGGGYTF. CDR3 bases: TGTGCCAGCAGTTACTCGAGAGGGGGCGGCTACACCTTC.

This clone was picked up one time. This rearrangement joins TRBV7-8 to TRBJ2-7; 9 bases match TRBD1. With 0 bases clipped from V and 4 bases from J, the junction kept 7 bases outside the gene matches. There are 16 residues in the CDR3. Germline V gives CDR1 SGHVS, CDR2 FQNEAQ. The DNA of the CDR3 is TGTGCCAGCAGCTTAGCGAGGGACAGGGATGTTTACGAGCAGTACTTC. This sequence encodes CASSLARDRDVYEQYF.

This chain connects TRBV9 to TRBJ1-1; a weak D match, TRBD1 (5 bases). The V end was cut by 2 bases, the J end by 2 bases, with 7 bases between. The germline V gene encodes CDR1 SGDLS and CDR2 YYNGEE. This CDR3 has 13 residues. CDR3 sequence reads: CASSVDSNTEAFF. In DNA form, the CDR3 reads TGTGCCAGCAGCGTCGACAGCAACACTGAAGCTTTCTTT.

This rearrangement joins TRBV6-5 to TRBJ1-5, with 8 positions matching TRBD1. Germline lookup yields CDR1 MNHEY and CDR2 SVGAGI. V trimming: 2 bases; J trimming: 5 bases; junction bases outside the gene matches: 2. This CDR3 is built from 14 residues. The CDR3 DNA sequence: TGTGCCAGCAGTTACGGGACAGGTCATCAGCCCCAGCATTTT. Its translation is CASSYGTGHQPQHF.

On this clone itself: Its ends do not fully match the called genes, so a read error is possible. CDR3 in DNA: TGTGCTAGCAGCCCCCGCACCTTTCTAAACACCGGGGAGCTGTTTTTT. Its translation: CASSPRTFLNTGELFF. The chain uses TRBV7-7 and TRBJ2-2; D gene ambiguous. The CDR3 extends over 16 amino acids. Germline loops: CDR1 SSHAT, CDR2 FNYEAQ (reference sequence).

The chain recombines TRBV5-1 with TRBJ1-2; 7 bases agree with TRBD1. The CDR3 contains 14 residues. The V segment lost 4 bases and the J segment 8 bases; nucleotides outside the gene matches: 11. CDR1 SGHRS and CDR2 YFSETQ come from the germline V gene. This CDR3 is CASSPDRQLGGYTF. For the CDR3, the DNA is TGCGCCAGCAGCCCGGACAGGCAGCTCGGGGGCTACACCTTC.

This chain links TRBV15 with TRBJ2-1; D is unresolved. The V gene's germline CDR1 is LNHNV and CDR2 YYDKDF (reference sequence). There are 13 residues in the CDR3. V was cut by 1 base and J by 7 bases, with 8 bases left in between. CDR3 protein: CATSRGPQNEQFF. DNA for the CDR3: TGTGCCACCAGCAGAGGGCCACAGAATGAGCAGTTCTTC. The variable domain in full, with the rest retrieved from reference TRBV15 and TRBJ2-1, is DAMVIQNPRYQVTQFGKPVTLSCSQTLNHNVMYWYQQKSSQAPKLLFHYYDKDFNNEADTPDNFQSRRPNTSFCFLDIRSPGLGDTAMYLCATSRGPQNEQFFGPGTRLTVL.

The gene calls are TRBV5-1 and TRBJ1-1; D call uncertain. V lost 0 bases, J lost 7 bases, and 10 bases lay in between. This CDR3 is 13 amino acids long. Germline-derived CDR1 and CDR2 are SGHRS and YFSETQ. The CDR3 reads CASSLGIGIEAFF. CDR3 bases: TGCGCCAGCAGCTTGGGAATCGGGATTGAAGCTTTCTTT.

This clone was detected only a few times. The sample has other DNA sequences that encode this CDR3 too. The V and J genes are TRBV27 and TRBJ1-5; TRBD1 might be the D (6 bases). The CDR3 spans 13 residues. CDR1 is MNHEY and CDR2 is SMNVEV in the germline V gene (reference sequence). Trimming shortened V by 3 bases and J by 5 bases, and 8 bases separated the two germline ends. DNA of the CDR3: TGTGCCAGCAGTTTGAGGGGGTATCAGCCCCAGCATTTT. Translation gives CASSLRGYQPQHF.